The entry below gives a single T cell receptor beta chain sequence along with its context. This clonotype occurred many times. Its specific antigen is unknown. Nothing much larger sits one base from this clone, and base qualities are not available. TCR beta VDJ combination and CDR3 sequence profiling used genomic DNA as the template. An Illumina HiSeq 2000 was used for TCR repertoire sequencing. Per the authors' processing: TRBV/TRBJ rearrangement plots, CDR3 size and DJ length profiles, and Simpson's diversity index were used to assess repertoires. The immunodominant clone was defined as the most abundant DNA sequence in deep sequencing data. CDR3 amino acid sequences were screened for sharing across subjects and were compared with published repertoires and the VDJdb database. TCRdb passed the public sequencing reads through fastp at Q25 and MiXCR, retaining productive beta sequences. Records with the same CDR3 protein are collapsed into one entry carrying the most frequent genes and DNA. The V and J calls and clone size are TCRdb's, not the authors'. This sample gives about 150,000 distinct CDR3 sequences in total; less than 60% of them show up just once. The ten largest make up around 12% of the sample.

The germline V gene sets CDR1 to SGHDN and CDR2 to FVKESK. Spanning cysteine to phenylalanine, the CDR3 consists of 16 amino acids. Only CDR3 DNA is held: 48 bases, read in frame from base 1. V has 4 bases trimmed and J has 3 bases trimmed; junction bases matching no gene number 9. Expansion of CD8+CD57+ cells had been shown by flow cytometry in the patients chosen for sequencing. Every patient had a diagnosis of severe acquired aplastic anemia based on International Study of Aplastic Anemia and Agranulocytosis and Camitta criteria. No therapy had been received by the patients at the time of blood sampling. TCR repertoires of sorted CD4+ and CD8+ blood T cells from severe aplastic anemia patients and healthy subjects were deep-sequenced in the study. In the USA, patient enrollment took place under clinicaltrials.gov protocols 00001620, 01623167, 00001397, 00071045, 00081523 and 00961064. Ficoll-Paque density gradient centrifugation was used to isolate peripheral blood mononuclear cells. Before DNA extraction, CD4+ and CD8+ T cells were sorted with FACS or magnetic beads.

The data originate from a study of CD8+CD57+ T cells in acquired aplastic anemia (dated by TCRdb to the late 2010s). Study-level background: A mean of roughly 2.9 ug of DNA, ranging from roughly 0.19 to 30 ug, was extracted from sorted CD4+ and CD8+ cells. CD8+CD57+ expansion was defined as frequency above the mean frequency observed in healthy subjects.

What the research found in general, with its limitations: Around 28 CD8+ CDR3 sequences were found to be shared between patients and controls, but these sequences appeared to be highly expressed in patients and within the immunodominant clones of the patients. No significant difference in CD8+ Simpson's diversity was found between patients and healthy controls (P=0.060).

The sequence was collected from a human donor with aplastic anemia. The sample taken for sequencing was sorted CD4+, CD8+, or CD8+CD57+ T cells (not recorded which) from PBMCs. This chain joins TRBV14 to TRBJ2-1; TRBD2 agrees with 7 junctional bases. The nucleotide sequence is TGTGCCAGCAGCCCGGCTGGCGGGGGTGACTACAATGAGCAGTTCTTC. Translated, it gives CASSPAGGGDYNEQFF.